The present T cell receptor beta chain was sequenced within a study of blood T cell repertoires in COVID-19. Study-wide background: PBMCs, B-cell-depleted T cells, or T cells provided the cDNA or gDNA that made up the material.

The CDR3 loop spans 15 amino acids. Per germline, CDR1 SGHDN and CDR2 FVKESK. Trimming cost V 1 base and J 8 bases; bases outside gene matches: 7. Authors' methods: Estimation of nucleated cell counts relied on the amplification of reference gene primers. Sequencing used immunoSEQ multiplex PCR; TCRdb keeps in-frame clones, though not all of them. That table gives V, J and clone size, and the DNA gave D and trimming. The sample has tens of thousands of clones; approximately 82% are singletons. This receptor was identified in a man in his forties or fifties with active or convalescent COVID-19. The chain joins TRBV14 to TRBJ1-3; 8 bases align to TRBD1. Sequencing used peripheral blood. The DNA for the CDR3 is TGTGCCAGCAGCCAAGCCAGGGGGCGCCGAGACACCATATATTTT. Protein product: CASSQARGRRDTIYF.